A single T cell receptor (beta chain) is shown here with its context. Germline-derived CDR1 and CDR2 are LNHDA and SQIVND (reference sequence). The CDR3 is made up of 18 amino acids. V was clipped by 5 bases and J by 0 bases, with 20 bases between them. The data stem from a study of control samples from healthy donors and cancer patients. TCRdb's copy holds only in-frame clones and misses some; the assay was immunoSEQ multiplex PCR. The data show 130,000 to 150,000 clones, just under 95% seen once. The TCR comes from a man between 25 and 39 years old in good health. This chain links TRBV19 with TRBJ2-4; D is perhaps TRBD1 or TRBD2 (5 bases each). Material for sequencing was blood. The CDR3 loop reads CASSGGVGEALAKNIQYF. The CDR3 nucleotides read TGTGCCAGTAGTGGGGGAGTCGGTGAGGCACTAGCCAAAAACATTCAGTACTTC.